A single sample is the source of the 22 T cell receptor beta chains below, sequenced in a study of blood T cell repertoires in COVID-19. Some clones are missing from TCRdb's copy, which holds only in-frame ones; the method was immunoSEQ multiplex PCR. The table lists around 250,000 clones, around 86% of them singletons, with less than 4.5% in the top ten. The specimen sequenced was peripheral blood. Receptor source: a man in his late teens or twenties with active or convalescent COVID-19.

For this clone: Compared with germline, one end of the junction differs, possibly owing to a read error. The gene calls are TRBV11-3 and TRBJ2-7; a possible D gene is TRBD1 (6 bases). Germline V CDR1 and CDR2: SGHNT, YENEEA. The CDR3 consists of 12 residues. CDR3 coding DNA: TGTGCCAGCAGCGTAGACAGGTACGAGCAGTACTTC. The encoded protein is CASSVDRYEQYF.

This chain uses TRBV19 with TRBJ1-2; 9 bases are shared with TRBD1. The CDR3 loop spans 15 amino acids. Germline trimming cut 4 bases from V and 6 bases from J; bases unmatched to any gene: 9. Looked up from germline, CDR1 is LNHDA and CDR2 is SQIVND (reference sequence). The CDR3 reads CASSNMGQGKNGYTF. CDR3 nucleotides: TGTGCCAGTAGTAATATGGGACAGGGTAAGAATGGCTACACCTTC.

The rearrangement uses TRBV27 and TRBJ2-3; D not resolved. The CDR3 has 14 amino acids. V lost 2 bases to trimming and J lost 6 bases, with 12 bases between them. Germline V lookup: CDR1 MNHEY, CDR2 SMNVEV (reference sequence). The CDR3 spells CASSLANSRDTQYF. The CDR3 nucleotides are TGTGCCAGCAGTTTAGCTAACAGTAGGGATACGCAGTATTTT.

The rearrangement uses TRBV23-1 and TRBJ1-3; D perhaps matches TRBD1 (6 bases). TRBV23-1 is recorded as an ORF, its role being uncertain. The CDR3 runs 15 residues. Trimming took off 6 bases at V and 1 base at J, with 13 bases between the two ends. The CDR3 bases are TGCGCCAGCAGACTCTTCAGGGGTTCTGGAAACACCATATATTTT. Amino acids: CASRLFRGSGNTIYF.

The chain recombines TRBV4-1 with TRBJ1-5; no firm D call. The germline gives CDR1 MGHRA, CDR2 YSYEKL. This CDR3 has 13 residues. Trimming took off 8 bases at V and 0 bases at J, with 8 bases between the two ends. CDR3 in amino acids: CASGRYSNQPQHF. The DNA of the CDR3 is TGCGCCAGCGGGAGATATAGCAATCAGCCCCAGCATTTT.

The gene calls are TRBV20-1 and TRBJ1-1, with TRBD1 as a possible D gene (5 bases). CDR3 length equals 13 residues. The germline V and J ends were trimmed by 3 bases and 1 base, with 9 bases remaining between them. Germline V CDR1 and CDR2: DFQATT, SNEGSKA (reference sequence). CDR3: CSASETENTEAFF. The CDR3, as DNA: TGCAGTGCTAGTGAGACAGAGAACACTGAAGCTTTCTTT.

This clone was seen only a few times. This chain connects TRBV2 to TRBJ2-6; the D is unclear. Germline CDR1 SNHLY, CDR2 FYNNEI. The CDR3 is 13 amino acids. V lost 7 bases and J lost 2, with 6 bases in between. The CDR3 nucleotides read TGTGCCAGCAATCGGGCTGGGGCCAACGTCCTGACTTTC. The encoded protein is CASNRAGANVLTF.

The rearrangement links TRBV27 to TRBJ2-1; 10 bases are shared with TRBD2. With V trimmed by 4 bases and J by 4 bases, 7 bases remained unmatched. The CDR3 is 16 residues long. The germline CDR1 and CDR2 sequences are MNHEY and SMNVEV (reference sequence). The CDR3 here is CASSSHLAGAYNEQFF. The CDR3 DNA reads as TGTGCCAGCAGTTCCCATCTAGCGGGGGCGTACAATGAGCAGTTCTTC.

The chain recombines TRBV29-1 with TRBJ2-1, with D hard to call. Trimming stripped 7 bases from V and 0 bases from J, with 10 bases between. Germline assignment: CDR1 SQVTM and CDR2 ANQGSEA. The CDR3 loop spans 13 amino acids. The CDR3 loop is CSASTSSYNEQFF. CDR3 coding DNA: TGCAGCGCCTCAACGAGCTCCTACAATGAGCAGTTCTTC.

The chain uses TRBV11-3 and TRBJ2-1; tentative D call: TRBD1 (6 bases). V was shortened by 2 bases and J by 1 base, with 12 bases between the two germline ends. The CDR3 length is 16 residues. CDR1 and CDR2 from the germline V gene are SGHNT and YENEEA. CDR3 sequence (DNA): TGTGCCAGCAGCTTAAGGACAGTTAATTCCTACAATGAGCAGTTCTTC. This translates into CASSLRTVNSYNEQFF.

This chain links TRBV24-1 with TRBJ2-1; D call uncertain. Trimming stripped 2 bases from V and 7 bases from J, with 5 bases between. This CDR3 spans 12 amino acids. Per the germline V gene, CDR1 is KGHDR and CDR2 is SFDVKD. CDR3 protein: CATSDYNNEQFF. Written as DNA, the CDR3 is TGTGCCACCAGTGATTATAATAATGAGCAGTTCTTC.

This sequence joins TRBV1 and TRBJ2-3; the table's D call TRBD2 went unverified against the DNA. TRBV1 is annotated as a pseudogene. CDR3 size: 16 residues. This CDR3 is CTSSQDRSGYRGTQYF. The DNA for the CDR3 is TGCACCAGCAGCCAAGATCGAAGCGGCTACCGGGGTACGCAGTATTTT.

V gene TRBV10-3 combines with J gene TRBJ2-7; TRBD2 matches at 8 bases. The CDR3 contains 15 residues. Germline loops: CDR1 ENHRY, CDR2 SYGVKD. The junction had 13 bases not matched to a gene; V was cut back by 6 bases and J by 6 bases. Written as DNA, the CDR3 is TGTGCCATCAGCAGCACCGGGAGGGGGGAATCCGAGCAGTACTTC. Translation gives CAISSTGRGESEQYF.

The V gene is TRBV7-2, the J gene TRBJ2-1; 10 bases agree with TRBD2. Trimming cost V 1 base and J 3 bases; bases outside gene matches: 9. Germline loops: CDR1 SGHTA, CDR2 FQGNSA. CDR3 size: 18 residues. CDR3 nucleotides: TGTGCCAGCAGCTTAGATCAGGGGGGACTAGCGAACTACAATGAGCAGTTCTTC. This codes for CASSLDQGGLANYNEQFF.

The chain is built from TRBV5-5 and TRBJ1-1, with 10 bases lining up with TRBD1. This CDR3 has 15 residues. CDR1 and CDR2 from the germline V gene are SGHKS and YYEKEE (reference sequence). V lost 4 bases and J lost 4; bases outside the gene matches: 7. DNA of the CDR3: TGTGCCAGCAGCCAGAGGACAGGGGGTAGCACTGAAGCTTTCTTT. Its protein product is CASSQRTGGSTEAFF.

This clone was observed a few times. The chain has TRBV27 and TRBJ2-2, with D hard to call. Germline assignment: CDR1 MNHEY and CDR2 SMNVEV (reference sequence). V was clipped by 5 bases and J by 2 bases, with 12 bases between them. CDR3 length: 15 residues. CDR3 residues: CASSPQSFNTGELFF. The CDR3, as DNA: TGTGCCAGCAGTCCCCAGTCCTTTAACACCGGGGAGCTGTTTTTT.

The V gene is TRBV6-5, the J gene TRBJ1-4, with 9 bases matching TRBD1. The CDR3 is 15 amino acids. Trimming removed 6 bases from V and 8 bases from J; junction bases left unmatched: 10. CDR1 and CDR2 from the germline V gene are MNHEY and SVGAGI. The CDR3 sequence is CASSLPGTGREKLFF. The CDR3 DNA reads TGTGCCAGCAGCCTACCCGGGACAGGGAGGGAAAAACTGTTTTTT.

This clone showed up just a few times. V gene TRBV4-1 combines with J gene TRBJ2-3; 13 nucleotides agree with TRBD2. The V and J ends lost 3 bases and 1 base, in that order; junction bases with no gene match: 4. Germline CDR1 reads MGHRA; CDR2 reads YSYEKL. This CDR3 contains 17 residues. The CDR3: CASSQDGLAGGTDTQYF. The CDR3, as DNA: TGCGCCAGCAGCCAGGACGGACTAGCGGGGGGCACAGATACGCAGTATTTT.

This clone was observed a few times. The gene calls are TRBV9 and TRBJ2-2; 12 nucleotides align to TRBD2. CDR3 size: 15 residues. Per the germline V gene, CDR1 is SGDLS and CDR2 is YYNGEE. Germline trimming cut 2 bases from V and 5 bases from J; bases unmatched to any gene: 1. The CDR3 is CASSVGTSGTGELFF. CDR3 sequence (DNA): TGTGCCAGCAGCGTTGGGACTAGCGGGACCGGGGAGCTGTTTTTT.

This clone is a singleton in its sample. This rearrangement joins TRBV28 to TRBJ1-4; TRBD1 might be the D (5 bases). V lost 7 bases, J lost 4 bases, and 13 bases lay in between. The CDR3 totals 14 residues. CDR1 and CDR2 (germline): MDHEN, SYDVKM. This CDR3 reads CASTLGGNNEKLFF. The CDR3 DNA sequence: TGTGCCAGCACCCTTGGGGGGAATAATGAAAAACTGTTTTTT.

This sequence joins TRBV18 and TRBJ1-1; D is ambiguous. This CDR3 has 14 residues. Germline-derived CDR1 and CDR2 are KGHSH and LQKENI. Trimming removed 1 base from V and 1 base from J, with 7 bases in between. The CDR3 loop reads CASSPQHQNTEAFF. Here the CDR3 DNA reads TGTGCCAGCTCACCACAACACCAGAACACTGAAGCTTTCTTT. Looking up the rest from reference TRBV18 and TRBJ1-1 gives the full variable domain: NAGVMQNPRHLVRRRGQEARLRCSPMKGHSHVYWYRQLPEEGLKFMVYLQKENIIDESGMPKERFSAEFPKEGPSILRIQQVVRGDSAAYFCASSPQHQNTEAFFGQGTRLTVV.

This clone was picked up a small number of times. The CDR3 DNA reads as TGTGCCAGCACCAGAGCGGACCTCTCCACAGATACGCAGTATTTT. This translates into CASTRADLSTDTQYF. The rearrangement links TRBV7-2 to TRBJ2-3; possible D gene TRBD2, 5 bases. CDR3 length: 15 residues. Germline lookup yields CDR1 SGHTA and CDR2 FQGNSA. Trimming stripped 7 bases from V and 2 bases from J, with 16 bases between.